This TCR beta chain is drawn from a study of cytomegalovirus exposure and HLA in healthy donors. Study results and limitations: Analyses of presence and absence presupposed an approximately uniform sequencing depth across donors. A link between a missense DCLRE1C variant and TCR beta V- and J-gene trimming emerged from a later analysis. From TCR beta sequences, most subjects' HLA-A and HLA-B alleles were reportedly predicted accurately. Later analysis suggested most CMV-associated TCR beta chains were HLA-restricted.

PCR amplification relied on 60 Vbeta primers (plus 13 Jbeta primers). Sequencing was performed with immunoSEQ multiplex PCR; in TCRdb, only in-frame clones are kept and a portion is missing. Among approximately 130,000 clones listed, around 81% were seen once. Comment on this clone: Its antigen is not identified.

From germline, CDR1 is SGHVS and CDR2 FNYEAQ. This CDR3 has 15 amino acids. J lost 5 bases, V lost 5 bases, and 11 bases had no gene match. This chain connects TRBV7-6 to TRBJ2-5; 7 nucleotides agree with TRBD2. The source of this sequence is a woman aged 35 to 49 in good health and CMV-seronegative. Sequences were obtained from PBMCs. CDR3 DNA sequence: TGTGCCAGCAGCCCTGGACTAGGTCTTAGGGAGACCCAGTACTTC. It yields the protein CASSPGLGLRETQYF.